This is a list of T cell receptor beta chains from one sample in a study of beta chain features in type 1 diabetes. Sequenced by immunoSEQ multiplex PCR; TCRdb stores in-frame clones only, minus some. The top ten clones hold roughly 0.015% of a sample with 300,000 to 350,000 clones, less than 15% of them seen once. The sequenced material came from naive CD4+ T cells from blood. These TCRs come from a woman aged 18-35 years with type 1 diabetes. The CDR3 runs from the conserved cysteine through the conserved F or W. D genes are given only for firm matches. Only part of the rows carry a size: once, few, many, or a class if the clone is expanded.

clone_size d_call j_call v_call cdr3_aa cdr3_nt
few NA TRBJ2-4 TRBV7-8 CASSPTLWGDKNIQYF TGTGCCAGCAGCCCCACCTTGTGGGGAGACAAAAACATTCAGTACTTC
few TRBD2 TRBJ2-1 TRBV30 CAWSGLAGLGEQFF TGTGCCTGGAGTGGACTAGCGGGACTTGGGGAGCAGTTCTTC
few NA TRBJ2-1 TRBV2 CASSLTDEQFF TGTGCCAGCAGTTTGACTGATGAGCAGTTCTTC
few TRBD1 TRBJ2-5 TRBV28 CASSPQDRVGETQYF TGTGCCAGCAGTCCACAAGACAGGGTTGGGGAGACCCAGTACTTC
NA TRBD2 TRBJ2-3 TRBV7-2 CASRGLAGVDTQYF TGTGCCAGCAGAGGACTAGCGGGAGTAGATACGCAGTATTTT
NA TRBD2 TRBJ2-1 TRBV9 CASSRTSGNNEQFF TGTGCCAGCAGCAGGACTAGCGGAAACAATGAGCAGTTCTTC
NA NA TRBJ1-2 TRBV6-5 CASSRVVANYGYTF TGTGCCAGCAGCCGGGTCGTAGCTAACTATGGCTACACCTTC
NA NA TRBJ2-1 TRBV29-1 CSGFRGSYNEQFF TGCAGCGGGTTCAGGGGCTCCTACAATGAGCAGTTCTTC
few TRBD1 TRBJ1-5 TRBV18 CASSPPSGTVNQPQHF TGTGCCAGCTCACCCCCCTCCGGGACAGTCAATCAGCCCCAGCATTTT
NA NA TRBJ1-1 TRBV5-4 CASSRSAGGSTEAFF TGTGCCAGCAGCCGTAGCGCCGGAGGGTCCACTGAAGCTTTCTTT
NA TRBD1 TRBJ1-5 TRBV5-6 CASSLGTGSNQPQHF TGTGCCAGCAGCTTGGGGACAGGCAGCAATCAGCCCCAGCATTTT
NA TRBD2 TRBJ2-3 TRBV30 CASNRGLAGVDTQYF TGTGCCTCCAACCGGGGTCTAGCGGGAGTAGATACGCAGTATTTT
few NA TRBJ2-7 TRBV19 CASAVGTTARGEQYF TGTGCCAGTGCAGTTGGGACGACCGCCAGGGGCGAGCAGTACTTC
NA TRBD1 TRBJ1-2 TRBV5-4 CASSFGVGQGYGYTF TGTGCCAGCAGCTTCGGGGTGGGACAGGGGTATGGCTACACCTTC
few NA TRBJ2-1 TRBV20-1 CSARGSAREFF TGCAGTGCTAGAGGATCAGCGAGGGAATTCTTC
few NA TRBJ2-1 TRBV5-1 CASGGGGTDYNEQFF TGCGCCAGCGGAGGTGGCGGGACTGACTACAATGAGCAGTTCTTC
few TRBD2 TRBJ2-1 TRBV25-1 CASSGWREGNEQFF TGTGCCAGCAGTGGGTGGCGGGAGGGGAATGAGCAGTTCTTC
NA TRBD1 TRBJ2-7 TRBV10-2 CASTRDRGNEQYF TGCGCCAGCACGAGGGACAGGGGGAACGAGCAGTACTTC
NA NA TRBJ2-5 TRBV27 CASRGAGLGETQYF TGTGCCAGCCGAGGGGCGGGATTGGGAGAGACCCAGTACTTC
NA TRBD1 TRBJ2-3 TRBV6-5 CASSYSYRGIDTQYF TGTGCCAGCAGTTACTCGTACAGGGGGATAGATACGCAGTATTTT
NA NA TRBJ2-1 TRBV15 CATSRDAGSYNEQFF TGTGCCACCAGCAGAGATGCGGGGTCCTACAATGAGCAGTTCTTC
NA NA TRBJ2-7 TRBV9 CASSVAAVVGVYEQYF TGTGCCAGCAGCGTAGCCGCCGTCGTGGGAGTCTACGAGCAGTACTTC
NA NA TRBJ2-5 TRBV9 CASSVVDSQETQYF TGTGCCAGCAGCGTAGTAGACAGCCAAGAGACCCAGTACTTC
NA TRBD2 TRBJ2-1 TRBV5-4 CASSLLAGSYNEQFF TGTGCCAGCAGCCTTCTAGCGGGGTCCTACAATGAGCAGTTCTTC
NA NA TRBJ2-4 TRBV7-2 CASSLGGLGAKNIQYF TGTGCCAGCAGCTTAGGCGGGCTGGGGGCCAAAAACATTCAGTACTTC
few TRBD1 TRBJ2-5 TRBV5-1 CASSSYYRGQETQYF TGCGCCAGCAGCTCCTATTACAGGGGCCAAGAGACCCAGTACTTC
few TRBD2 TRBJ2-1 TRBV7-9 CASSRTPSGLTNEQFF TGTGCCAGCAGCAGGACACCTAGCGGGCTAACCAATGAGCAGTTCTTC
NA TRBD2 TRBJ2-1 TRBV9 CASTGVDAGGRNEQFF TGTGCCAGCACCGGGGTAGACGCGGGAGGTCGCAATGAGCAGTTCTTC
few NA TRBJ2-3 TRBV11-2 CASSLDRTGTDTQYF TGTGCCAGCAGCTTAGATCGGACTGGCACAGATACGCAGTATTTT
NA NA TRBJ2-1 TRBV7-2 CASTPGLATNNEQFF TGTGCCAGCACCCCCGGGCTAGCGACTAACAATGAGCAGTTCTTC
few NA TRBJ2-7 TRBV29-1 CSARGGYRDSAYEQYF TGCAGCGCCCGCGGCGGTTATCGGGATAGCGCCTACGAGCAGTACTTC
few NA TRBJ2-1 TRBV14 CASSQELQRGYNEQFF TGTGCCAGCAGCCAAGAGCTCCAGCGCGGCTACAATGAGCAGTTCTTC
NA TRBD1 TRBJ1-1 TRBV5-1 CASSQGQGANTEAFF TGCGCCAGCAGCCAGGGACAGGGGGCGAACACTGAAGCTTTCTTT
NA TRBD2 TRBJ2-1 TRBV4-1 CASSRNGLADSYNEQFF TGCGCCAGCAGCCGCAACGGACTAGCGGACTCGTACAATGAGCAGTTCTTC
NA NA TRBJ1-2 TRBV5-4 CASSLYGTRDGYTF TGTGCCAGCAGCTTGTATGGGACTCGAGATGGCTACACCTTC
few NA TRBJ1-2 TRBV11-2 CASSPGYGYTF TGTGCCAGCAGCCCCGGCTATGGCTACACCTTC
few NA TRBJ1-4 TRBV2 CATGTSGNEKLFF TGTGCCACCGGGACAAGCGGAAATGAAAAACTGTTTTTT
few NA TRBJ2-3 TRBV11-2 CASSLVGGQGTQYF TGTGCCAGCAGCTTAGTAGGCGGTCAGGGTACGCAGTATTTT